This note documents a single TCR beta chain sequence. This clonotype came up many times. Its antigen remains unidentified. No base qualities exist here, and no much larger clone lies one base off it. The data belong to a study of T cells after yellow fever vaccination (dated by TCRdb to 2018 to 2020). Background on the whole study: The SMART-Seq v4 Ultra Low Input RNA kit was used to prepare libraries from fractions with low cell numbers. The cohort comprised two healthy male donors, one aged 18 to 29 and one aged 30 to 39 years. To follow T-cell clones before and after primary and booster YFV17D yellow fever vaccination, bulk TCR alpha and beta repertoires were sequenced over time. Blood samples were taken at several timepoints before and after primary and secondary immunization, and bulk PBMC replicates and cell subsets were isolated.

The sample's treatment or condition, from its label and the paper: live attenuated yellow fever vaccine strain. At each blood-draw timepoint, two biological replicates of bulk PBMCs were collected. PBMCs were isolated from peripheral blood using a standard Ficoll-Paque protocol. TriZol was used to extract RNA from bulk PBMCs, CD4 and CD8 fractions, and dextramer-positive and dextramer-negative fractions. What the study reported, not specific to this receptor: Computational filtering was needed because FACS-sorted repertoires could contain abundant contaminating clonotypes from the bulk population. Most clones expanded after primary vaccination (around 96% of CD4 and 88% of CD8) were re-detected after the booster, suggesting that broad memory maintenance occurred. Compared with the primary T-cell response, the secondary T-cell response was faster but weaker, reaching its peak on day 5 rather than on day 15. Only two donors were included in the study, so the extent to which the findings can be generalized is limited. A small share of clonotypes occurred in both CD4 and CD8 compartments, likely arising from convergent recombination.

Synthesis of TCR cDNA relied on 5'RACE template switching, a step that introduced a universal primer site along with unique molecular identifiers. cDNA synthesis was primed from both the TCR alpha and TCR beta constant segments. Libraries were amplified in two PCR steps, with sample barcodes and sequencing adapters added in the second step. Libraries were sequenced on Illumina HiSeq 2500 (2x100 bp) or NovaSeq (2x150 bp). On the authors' methods: MIGEC was used to demultiplex reads and collapse the reads into UMI consensus sequences, and MiXCR was used for V(D)J alignment. Vaccine-responding clonotypes were identified with edgeR using replicate PBMC samples, with FDR below 0.01 and a log2 fold change above 5 up to day 15 being required. Each bulk clonotype was labeled CD4 or CD8 based on which sequenced repertoire, CD4 or CD8, contained the clonotype at higher abundance. TCRdb's own reprocessing of the public reads used fastp at Q25 and MiXCR and kept productive beta chains. CDR3 protein duplicates are merged, each entry listing the most common genes and DNA. The V and J calls were determined by TCRdb, not by the authors. For this sample the table gives roughly 310,000 distinct CDR3 sequences, of which 8.7% were detected only once. The ten biggest clones cover around 17% of the sample.

The V end gives up 5 bases and the J end 0 bases, leaving 3 bases in the junction not matched to a gene. The CDR3 contains 15 residues, cysteine and phenylalanine counted. Of all the DNA, just the CDR3 is kept, 45 bases in frame from base 1. The germline V gene supplies CDR1 SGHTA and CDR2 FQGTGA. The specimen was PBMCs, collected on the day of the first yellow fever vaccination. This receptor was taken from a man between 18 and 29 years old who received the YFV17D yellow fever vaccine. The chain employs TRBV7-3 and TRBJ2-1; TRBD2 lines up with 8 middle nucleotides. CDR3 region: CASSPLAGSYNEQFF. At the DNA level, the sequence is TGTGCCAGCAGCCCCCTAGCGGGCTCCTACAATGAGCAGTTCTTC.